Following are 3 T cell receptor beta chains from one sample sequenced in a study of blood T cell repertoires in COVID-19. Produced via immunoSEQ multiplex PCR; TCRdb's table is partial and in-frame only. Of around 150,000 clones in the sample, around 77% were seen once. Sequencing was performed on peripheral blood. The receptors here all came from a man in his 70s with acute or convalescent COVID-19.

The sample holds one count of this clone. The chain recombines TRBV7-9 with TRBJ1-2, with a possible D match to TRBD1 (5 bases). The CDR3 length is 18 residues. The germline V and J ends were trimmed by 3 bases and 8 bases, with 28 bases remaining between them. Germline V gene sequence: CDR1 SEHNR, CDR2 FQNEAQ (reference sequence). CDR3 in DNA: TGTGCCAGCAGCTTTACACCGGGCCTCCAAGGGGCTACTACCGGCTACACCTTC. Its protein product is CASSFTPGLQGATTGYTF.

The chain joins TRBV11-3 to TRBJ2-7; 9 bases match TRBD2. This CDR3 has 16 residues. In germline, CDR1 is SGHNT, CDR2 YENEEA. The ends lost 2 bases at V and 4 bases at J; junction bases unmatched: 9. The CDR3 loop is CASSLKGAGGLYEQYF. In DNA form, the CDR3 reads TGTGCCAGCAGCTTAAAGGGGGCGGGAGGGCTGTACGAGCAGTACTTC. Full variable domain (outside the CDR3, taken from reference TRBV11-3 and TRBJ2-7): EAGVVQSPRYKIIEKKQPVAFWCNPISGHNTLYWYLQNLGQGPELLIRYENEEAVDDSQLPKDRFSAERLKGVDSTLKIQPAELGDSAVYLCASSLKGAGGLYEQYFGPGTRLTVT.

This clone has just a few counts. This chain uses TRBV18 with TRBJ2-7; 10 bases match TRBD1. J lost 3 bases, V lost 6 bases, and 8 bases had no gene match. Germline lookup yields CDR1 KGHSH and CDR2 LQKENI. This CDR3 comprises 15 residues. The CDR3 is CASSQGQGPVYEQYF. The CDR3 DNA reads TGTGCCAGCTCGCAGGGACAGGGGCCTGTCTACGAGCAGTACTTC.